This TCR beta chain appears in the sequencing data of a study of T-cell memory formation after mild COVID-19. Notes on this clonotype: Its matching antigen is unknown.

Points from the study as a whole: Memory from before infection featured some responding clones, which suggests cross-reactive memory joined.

This CDR3 is 22 amino acids long. Looked up from germline, CDR1 is SQVTM and CDR2 is ANQGSEA. V lost 2 bases to trimming and J lost 3 bases, with 36 bases between them. TCRdb re-called the 5' RACE reads through MiXCR, storing one row per CDR3 protein. The repertoire has around 200,000 distinct CDR3 sequences, 20% to 25% of them found once; the top ten carry roughly 23%. Material: PBMCs or a T cell subset sorted from them (not recorded which). This TCR derives from an adult woman who had mild COVID-19 (a few samples of this study predate the infection). Cell type and time point are not known. The chain uses TRBV29-1 and TRBJ2-3; the D call may be TRBD1 or TRBD2 (8 bases each). CDR3 nucleotide sequence: TGCAGCGTTGAATGCGACAGGGGTGCGTTAGAGCGGGAGTTGTGGCAAACAGATACGCAGTATTTT. It specifies CSVECDRGALERELWQTDTQYF.